This TCR beta chain was recorded in a study of human T cells and chemical hapten exposure. Time point defined: pre-sensitization, week 0. Treatment given: therapeutic diphenylcyclopropenone sensitization with weekly scalp DPC. The V gene lost 1 base and the J gene lost 7 bases, with 9 bases spanning the gap. The CDR3 is made up of 13 amino acids. Germline CDR1 is SGHDN and CDR2 is FVKESK. TCRdb recomputed calls from the RACE reads with MiXCR, one row per CDR3 protein. The sample lists 350,000 to 450,000 distinct CDR3 sequences; roughly 4.6% were seen once. The V and J genes are TRBV14 and TRBJ2-3; D unclear. This clonotype originated in a woman aged 45 to 65 with alopecia areata. Some clones in this sample may be carry-over from other donors' samples. Here the sequenced sample was whole blood, taken in connection with sensitization to the hapten diphenylcyclopropenone (DPC). The CDR3 loop is CASSQASQYTQYF. The CDR3 DNA is TGTGCCAGCAGCCAAGCAAGCCAATATACGCAGTATTTT.